Below, one TCR beta chain is given with its context. This entry comes from a study of neoadjuvant anti-PD-1 for oral cavity cancer. This table comes from immunoSEQ multiplex PCR, and its TCRdb copy is limited to in-frame clones, with some not included. The sample carries some 14,000 clones, roughly 70% recorded once. Time point specified: after neoadjuvant nivolumab, at surgical resection. Germline V CDR1 and CDR2: SGHKS, YYEKEE (reference sequence). V dropped 0 bases and J dropped 3 bases, with 6 bases sitting between them. The CDR3 covers 13 residues. The V gene is TRBV5-5, the J gene TRBJ1-1; D uncertain. The origin of this receptor is a person aged 40-85 years with oral cavity squamous cell carcinoma. This sample comprised PBMCs, obtained after nivolumab (anti-PD-1) treatment. DNA of the CDR3: TGTGCCAGCAGCTTGGCCAGGCACACTGAAGCTTTCTTT. It translates to CASSLARHTEAFF.